Sequencing of this T cell receptor beta chain was carried out in a study of cytomegalovirus exposure and HLA in healthy donors. Study information: Unique TCRs numbering roughly 85 million, obtained from HLA-typed donors, made up an early data release.

This CDR3 contains 18 residues. With V trimmed by 4 bases and J by 7 bases, 15 bases remained unmatched. Germline V CDR1 and CDR2: LNHNV, YYDKDF (reference sequence). With respect to this clone: Its antigen is still unknown.

13 Jbeta primers and 60 Vbeta primers were used for the PCR. Only in-frame clones appear in the TCRdb table, and some are missing; sequencing was by immunoSEQ multiplex PCR. The table shows around 130,000 clones, with 75% to 80% occurring only once. Study results and caveats: Later analysis demonstrated an association between a missense DCLRE1C variant and TCR beta V- and J-gene trimming. The majority of TCR sequences were rare, yet some public TCRs appeared in many donors. Later on, analysis showed that most CMV-associated TCR beta chains appeared to be HLA-restricted.

This chain joins TRBV15 and TRBJ2-1; 11 bases agree with TRBD2. The clonotype originates from a woman in her fifties or sixties in good health and CMV-seronegative. Sequences were obtained from PBMCs. As DNA, the CDR3 is TGTGCCACCAGCACACCTACCGGGACTAGCGGCAGGGGGAATGAGCAGTTCTTC. Its protein is CATSTPTGTSGRGNEQFF.